This T cell receptor (beta chain) was identified in a study of long-term antiretroviral therapy in people with HIV. A note on this clone: As yet, its antigen is unknown.

V was clipped by 6 bases and J by 4 bases, with 13 bases between them. The CDR3 runs 14 residues. Germline assignment: CDR1 MNHNS and CDR2 SASEGT. Runs used v3.0 of the immunoSEQ assay and were done at survey level. A per-sample goal of about 35,000-55,000 T-cell genomes was targeted by sequencing. Some clones are missing from TCRdb's copy, which holds only in-frame ones; the method was immunoSEQ multiplex PCR. The table has over 10,000 clones, roughly four fifths seen once. Study-level results: Transplant-donor-level diversity was not reached after ART, though diversity increased.

The sequence came from a woman aged 40 to 55 with HIV. The chain links TRBV6-1 to TRBJ1-5; TRBD1 is a possible D gene (6 bases). The sequences come from unsorted PBMCs, collected 0.5 years before starting antiretroviral therapy. Here the CDR3 reads CASSADRTNQPQHF. CDR3 sequence (DNA): TGTGCCAGCAGCGCGGACAGAACAAATCAGCCCCAGCATTTT.